These 5 T cell receptor beta chains were sequenced from one sample in a study of cytomegalovirus exposure and HLA in healthy donors. Primers: 60 Vbeta forward and 13 Jbeta reverse. Libraries were prepared by immunoSEQ multiplex PCR; TCRdb keeps only in-frame clonotypes and omits some of them. The sample includes fewer than 150,000 clones, 80% of them seen just once. Sequencing was carried out using PBMCs. The origin of the receptors is a man aged 25-45 years in good health and CMV-seronegative.

This clone was found a few times. J is TRBJ2-3 and V is TRBV10-3; TRBD1 agrees at 7 bases. The CDR3 extends over 14 amino acids. Trimming removed 7 bases from V and 0 bases from J; junction bases left unmatched: 4. The V gene's germline CDR1 is ENHRY and CDR2 SYGVKD. The CDR3 DNA follows: TGTGCCATCAATCAGGGGGAAAGCACAGATACGCAGTATTTT. Translating it yields CAINQGESTDTQYF.

This rearrangement joins TRBV21-1 to TRBJ2-5; the table assigns TRBD2, which was not confirmed against the DNA. TRBV21-1 is a pseudogene. This CDR3 spans 17 amino acids. The CDR3 reads CASSTPWGGQGRGPQYF. In nucleotides, the CDR3 is TGTGCCAGCAGCACGCCCTGGGGGGGACAAGGACGTGGGCCCCAGTACTTC.

This chain connects TRBV28 to TRBJ1-4; perhaps TRBD1 as D (5 bases). Trimming took 4 bases from V and 7 from J, leaving 16 bases between them. Germline V CDR1 and CDR2: MDHEN, SYDVKM. The CDR3 is 15 amino acids. In nucleotides, the CDR3 is TGTGCCAGCAGTTCGGCGGGGCGAGTAGCTGAAAAACTGTTTTTT. Amino acids: CASSSAGRVAEKLFF.

The rearrangement joins TRBV28 to TRBJ2-7, with 8 bases aligning to TRBD1. The CDR3 has 14 residues. Germline trimming cut 2 bases from V and 6 bases from J; bases unmatched to any gene: 6. The V gene's germline CDR1 is MDHEN and CDR2 SYDVKM. CDR3 loop: CASSLSPGGFEQYF. CDR3 DNA sequence: TGTGCCAGCAGTTTAAGCCCAGGGGGCTTCGAGCAGTACTTC.

The genes are TRBV7-2 and TRBJ2-7, with TRBD2 matching over 10 bases. The CDR3 covers 17 residues. V lost 0 bases and J lost 1; bases outside the gene matches: 6. The germline V gene has CDR1 SGHTA and CDR2 FQGNSA. DNA for the CDR3: TGTGCCAGCAGCTTAGCATTAGGGACTAGCGTATCCTACGAGCAGTACTTC. Its translation: CASSLALGTSVSYEQYF.